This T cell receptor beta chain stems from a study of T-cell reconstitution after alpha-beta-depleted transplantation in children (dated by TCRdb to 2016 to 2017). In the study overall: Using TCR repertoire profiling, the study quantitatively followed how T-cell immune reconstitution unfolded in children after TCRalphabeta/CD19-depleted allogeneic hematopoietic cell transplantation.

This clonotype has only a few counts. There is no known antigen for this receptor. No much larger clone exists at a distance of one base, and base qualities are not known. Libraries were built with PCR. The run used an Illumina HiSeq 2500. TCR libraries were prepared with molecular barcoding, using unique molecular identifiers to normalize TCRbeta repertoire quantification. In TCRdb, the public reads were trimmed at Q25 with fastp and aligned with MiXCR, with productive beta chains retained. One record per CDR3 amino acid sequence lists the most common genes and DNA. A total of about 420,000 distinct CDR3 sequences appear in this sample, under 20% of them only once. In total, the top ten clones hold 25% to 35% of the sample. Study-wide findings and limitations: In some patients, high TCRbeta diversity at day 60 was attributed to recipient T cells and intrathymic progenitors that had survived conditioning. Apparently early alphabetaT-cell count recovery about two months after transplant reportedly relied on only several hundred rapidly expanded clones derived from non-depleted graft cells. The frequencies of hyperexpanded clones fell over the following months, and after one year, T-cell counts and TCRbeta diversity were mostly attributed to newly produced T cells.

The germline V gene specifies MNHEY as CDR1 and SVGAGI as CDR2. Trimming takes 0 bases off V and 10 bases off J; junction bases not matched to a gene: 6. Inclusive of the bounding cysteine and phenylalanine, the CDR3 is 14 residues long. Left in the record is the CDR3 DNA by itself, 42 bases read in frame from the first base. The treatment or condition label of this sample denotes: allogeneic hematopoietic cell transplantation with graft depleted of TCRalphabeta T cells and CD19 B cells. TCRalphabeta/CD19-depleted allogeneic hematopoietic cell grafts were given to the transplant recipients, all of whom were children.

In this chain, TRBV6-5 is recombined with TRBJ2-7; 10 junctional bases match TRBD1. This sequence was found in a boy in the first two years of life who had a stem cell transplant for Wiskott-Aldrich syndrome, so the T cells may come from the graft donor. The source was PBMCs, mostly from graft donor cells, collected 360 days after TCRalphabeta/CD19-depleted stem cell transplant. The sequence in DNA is TGTGCCAGCAGTTACTCTGGGACAGGGGAGGACCAGTACTTC. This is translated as CASSYSGTGEDQYF.